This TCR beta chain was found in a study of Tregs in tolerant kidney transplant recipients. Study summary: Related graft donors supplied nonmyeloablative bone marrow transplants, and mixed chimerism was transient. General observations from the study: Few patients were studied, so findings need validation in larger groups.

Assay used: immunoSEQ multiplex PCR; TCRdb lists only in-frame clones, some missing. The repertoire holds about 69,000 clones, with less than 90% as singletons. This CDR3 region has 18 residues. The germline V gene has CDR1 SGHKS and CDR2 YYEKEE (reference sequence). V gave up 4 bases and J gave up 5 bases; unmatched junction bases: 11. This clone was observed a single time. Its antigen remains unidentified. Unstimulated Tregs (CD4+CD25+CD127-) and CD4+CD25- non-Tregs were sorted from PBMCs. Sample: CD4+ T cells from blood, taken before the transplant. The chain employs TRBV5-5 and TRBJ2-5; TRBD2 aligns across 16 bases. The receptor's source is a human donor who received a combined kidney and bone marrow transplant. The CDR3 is CASSPPPGLAGGAETQYF. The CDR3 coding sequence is TGTGCCAGCAGCCCCCCCCCGGGACTAGCGGGGGGGGCGGAGACCCAGTACTTC.